This TCR beta chain is drawn from a study of early T cells in non-severe SARS-CoV-2 infection. TCRdb recomputed calls from the 5' RACE reads with MiXCR, one row per CDR3 protein. Of fewer than 80,000 distinct CDR3 sequences listed, approximately 12% were seen once; the top ten hold about 3.9%. In its sample, this clonotype was seen a few times. The sequence was collected from an adult who was a healthcare worker with PCR-confirmed SARS-CoV-2 infection or an uninfected control (not recorded which). Sequencing was done on a sample of whole blood.

CDR3: CASRNTDTQYF. In DNA, the CDR3 is TGTGCCAGCAGAAACACAGATACGCAGTATTTT. The rearrangement joins TRBV12-3 or TRBV12-4 to TRBJ2-3; D gene unclear. Trimming cost V 6 bases and J 2 bases, with 3 bases left between them. The CDR3 has 11 residues.